Sequencing of this T cell receptor (beta chain) was carried out in a study of regulatory T cells in long-lasting Graves disease. Noted time point: persistent/refractory GD, antithyroid drugs over 5 years with positive TRAb. From PBMCs, RNA was extracted and then used to make the TCR library. Germline V gene sequence: CDR1 SEHNR, CDR2 FQNEAQ (reference sequence). The CDR3 is 15 amino acids. The V and J ends lost 4 bases and 1 base respectively, with 14 bases between them. Through Arm-PCR of CDR3 regions and iRepertoire HTBI primers, TCR beta libraries were built. TCRdb fed the multiplex PCR reads into MiXCR, producing one record per CDR3 protein. The data hold a few hundred thousand distinct CDR3 sequences, with about 25% observed a single time.

The rearrangement joins TRBV7-9 to TRBJ2-7; no clear D gene. Material: peripheral blood mononuclear cells (PBMCs), obtained when the disease was refractory, from a patient treated with antithyroid drugs. This TCR was sampled from a female donor with Graves disease. CDR3 nucleotide sequence: TGTGCCAGCAGCTCCACGCGTCCAGCGTCCTACGAGCAGTACTTC. This sequence encodes CASSSTRPASYEQYF.